This T cell receptor (beta chain) is from a study of T cells in localized non-small cell lung cancer. Study results and caveats: Elevated blood T cell density was associated with longer overall survival. Uninvolved adjacent lung showed the highest T cell clonality, exceeding tumor. A median of about 52 clones ranked among the top 100 in tumor appeared in adjacent lung.

A remark on this clone: Its antigen remains unknown.

Per germline, CDR1 MNHNS and CDR2 SASEGT. This CDR3 has 16 residues. J lost 0 bases, V lost 4 bases, and 5 bases had no gene match. Here immunoSEQ multiplex PCR was the method, and the copy in TCRdb shows in-frame clones only, minus some. Found here are about 24,000 clones, roughly 90% of them singletons; the top ten hold approximately 14%. The chain combines TRBV6-1 with TRBJ2-1, with 8 bases fitting TRBD2. The TCR originated in a man aged 35 to 70 with stage III squamous cell lung carcinoma. This sample comprised peripheral blood, obtained before any cancer treatment. CDR3 residues: CASSVLAGSSYNEQFF. CDR3 nucleotide sequence: TGTGCCAGCAGTGTGTTAGCGGGGTCCTCCTACAATGAGCAGTTCTTC.